The 3 T cell receptor beta chains listed next were all sequenced from one sample in a study of shared clonotypes between healthy human individuals. TCRdb's table, derived via immunoSEQ multiplex PCR, lists solely in-frame clones and lacks some. The sample has fewer than 850,000 clones, 72% seen once. Material: memory CD4+ T cells sorted from blood. The subset here: CD45RA-negative fraction. The receptors originated from a woman in her thirties in good health.

CDR3 loop: CASSQAGVAHLFF. The DNA of the CDR3 is TGCGCCAGCAGCCAAGCAGGGGTAGCCCACTTGTTTTTT. The chain recombines TRBV4-1 with TRBJ1-4; a possible D gene is TRBD1 (6 bases). The CDR3 runs 13 residues. V dropped 1 base and J dropped 15 bases, with 15 bases sitting between them. The germline gives CDR1 MGHRA, CDR2 YSYEKL.

This sequence joins TRBV21-1 and TRBJ1-5; the table's D call, TRBD1, was not checked against the DNA. TRBV21-1 is a known pseudogene. The CDR3 length is 14 residues. In nucleotides, the CDR3 is TGTGCCAGCAGCACGCAGGGGGCTACTCAGCCCCAGCATTTT. Translating gives CASSTQGATQPQHF.

The chain links TRBV5-1 to TRBJ2-7, with D tentatively TRBD2 (6 bases). This CDR3 is built from 13 residues. Germline V lookup: CDR1 SGHRS, CDR2 YFSETQ. V was trimmed by 0 bases and J by 6 bases, leaving 10 bases between them. The DNA of the CDR3 is TGCGCCAGCAGCTTGGCCGCCGGGAGCGAGCAGTACTTC. Its translation is CASSLAAGSEQYF.